This TCR beta chain was sequenced in a study of metastatic and nonmetastatic thyroid tumors. The overall study: Comparison of repertoires was carried out across blood and tumor or nodule tissue from malignant and benign thyroid patients. Study-level findings and limits: Versus benign nodules, malignant thyroid tumors reportedly had significantly higher TCR beta diversity, in blood and tumor.

Comment on this clone: Its target is not known. A much larger clone sits a single nucleotide away, making a read error possible.

No patient received treatment before thyroid surgery. Original methodology: Clinicopathological groups supplied CDR3 differences that were used to build a distant-metastasis classifier for papillary thyroid cancer. Using MiXCR, TCRdb reanalyzed the PCR reads. The V and J calls were determined by TCRdb, not by the authors. The table has over 30,000 clones, about 20% seen once. Looked up from germline, CDR1 is SQVTM and CDR2 is ANQGSEA. CDR3 length equals 17 residues. V trimming: 3 bases; J trimming: 3 bases; junction bases outside the gene matches: 15. The genes are TRBV29-1 and TRBJ2-5, with TRBD2 matching 8 bases. Sequencing input: tumor tissue. The clonotype was recovered from a male donor with papillary thyroid cancer or a benign thyroid nodule (not recorded which). Some clones in this sample may be carry-over from other donors' samples. As DNA, the CDR3 is TGCAGCGTTGAGGCGGCCAGGGCGGGAGGTGGGGAAGAGACCCAGTACTTC. Its translation: CSVEAARAGGGEETQYF. Complete variable domain (other parts from reference TRBV29-1 and TRBJ2-5): SAVISQKPSRDICQRGTSLTIQCQVDSQVTMMFWYRQQPGQSLTLIATANQGSEATYESGFVIDKFPISRPNLTFSTLTVSNMSPEDSSIYLCSVEAARAGGGEETQYFGPGTRLLVL.